This T cell receptor (beta chain) was sequenced in a study of cytomegalovirus exposure and HLA in healthy donors. Overall study results and limits: When analyzed later, the rates of TCR association showed variation by HLA locus, with DRB1 the most and HLA-C the fewest. TCR beta sequences reportedly predicted most subjects' HLA-A and HLA-B alleles accurately. Researchers counted 164 TCR beta chains as cytomegalovirus-associated. Specificity of a few CMV-associated chains for CMV antigens was verified in vitro.

PCR amplification relied on 60 Vbeta primers (plus 13 Jbeta primers). Sequencing was performed with immunoSEQ multiplex PCR; in TCRdb, only in-frame clones are kept and a portion is missing. The sample has under 200,000 clones; about an eighth are singletons. Germline values: CDR1 SGHNT, CDR2 YYREEE (reference sequence). J gave up 3 bases and V 4 bases, and 10 bases lay outside the gene matches. The CDR3 has 15 residues. For this clone: Its antigen is not identified.

This clonotype was sampled from a man aged 50 to 59 in good health and CMV-seropositive. Sequenced input: PBMCs. The V call is TRBV5-4, the J call TRBJ2-7; TRBD1 matches at 7 bases. CDR3 loop: CASSLSPGGNYEQYF. CDR3 coding DNA: TGTGCCAGCAGCCTTAGCCCAGGGGGTAACTACGAGCAGTACTTC.